A single TCR beta chain is shown here with its context. Its antigen remains unknown. Unique molecular identifiers were in the cDNA, with template-switch universal primer binding. TCRdb used MiXCR to reprocess the 5' RACE reads, holding one entry per CDR3 protein. Of more than 600,000 distinct CDR3 sequences in the sample, around a sixth were seen once. These data are taken from a study of identical twins. V was trimmed by 4 bases and J by 12 bases, leaving 20 bases between them. The CDR3 loop spans 13 amino acids. Germline CDR1 and CDR2: DFQATT and SNEGSKA (reference sequence). General study findings and limits: Compared with unrelated sharing, twin-shared out-of-frame alpha sequences had more low-probability sequences.

Separately, the same data were catalogued under a study of T cells expressing NK-cell markers. That paper states: Sequenced donors, eight in total, included seven who were HCMV-seropositive and one who was seronegative. Dominant NKG2C+ clonotypes accounted for roughly 1.0-8% of CD8+ T cells in about six donors.

The rearrangement joins TRBV20-1 to TRBJ2-3; the D is unclear. Sequenced input: PBMCs. This TCR was recovered from a young woman in good health. Here the CDR3 DNA reads TGCAGTGCTACGCGTCGGACCGATTACATACAGTATTTT. This gives the protein CSATRRTDYIQYF.